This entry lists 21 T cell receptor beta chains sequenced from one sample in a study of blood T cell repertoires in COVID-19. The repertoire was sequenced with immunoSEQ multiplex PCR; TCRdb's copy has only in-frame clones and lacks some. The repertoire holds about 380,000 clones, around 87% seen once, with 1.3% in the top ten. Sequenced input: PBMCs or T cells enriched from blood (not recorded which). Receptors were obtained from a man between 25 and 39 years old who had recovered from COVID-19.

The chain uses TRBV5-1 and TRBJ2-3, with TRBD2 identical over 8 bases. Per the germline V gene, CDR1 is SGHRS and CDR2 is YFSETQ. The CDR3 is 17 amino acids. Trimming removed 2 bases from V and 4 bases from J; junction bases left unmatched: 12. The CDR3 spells CASSFVPGLVFADTQYF. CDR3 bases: TGCGCCAGCAGCTTCGTCCCGGGACTAGTTTTTGCAGATACGCAGTATTTT.

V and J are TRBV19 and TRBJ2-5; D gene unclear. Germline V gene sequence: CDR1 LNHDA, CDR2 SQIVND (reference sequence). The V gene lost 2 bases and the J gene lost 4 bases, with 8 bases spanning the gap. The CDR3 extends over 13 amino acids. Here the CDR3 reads CASSIFWPETQYF. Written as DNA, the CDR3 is TGTGCCAGTAGTATATTCTGGCCAGAGACCCAGTACTTC.

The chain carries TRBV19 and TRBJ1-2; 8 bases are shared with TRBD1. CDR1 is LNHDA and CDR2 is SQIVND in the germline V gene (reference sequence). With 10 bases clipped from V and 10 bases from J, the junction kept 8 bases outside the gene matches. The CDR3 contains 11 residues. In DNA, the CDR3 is TGTGCCACAACGGACAGGGTGGACTACACCTTC. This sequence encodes CATTDRVDYTF.

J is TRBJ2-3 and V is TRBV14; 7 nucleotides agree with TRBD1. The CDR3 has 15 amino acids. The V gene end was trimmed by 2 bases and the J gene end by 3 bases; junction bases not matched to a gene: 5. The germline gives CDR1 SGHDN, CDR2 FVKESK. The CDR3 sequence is CASSQRQGVTDTQYF. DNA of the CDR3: TGTGCCAGCAGCCAAAGGCAGGGGGTGACAGATACGCAGTATTTT. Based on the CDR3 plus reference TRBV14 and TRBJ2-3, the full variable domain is EAGVTQFPSHSVIEKGQTVTLRCDPISGHDNLYWYRRVMGKEIKFLLHFVKESKQDESGMPNNRFLAERTGGTYSTLKVQPAELEDSGVYFCASSQRQGVTDTQYFGPGTRLTVL.

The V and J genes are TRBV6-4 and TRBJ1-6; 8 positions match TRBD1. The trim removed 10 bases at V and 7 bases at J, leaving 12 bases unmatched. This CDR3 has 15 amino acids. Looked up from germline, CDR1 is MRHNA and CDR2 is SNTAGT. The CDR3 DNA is TGTGCCATTTTGCCAGCGGGACAGGTAAATTCACCCCTCCACTTT. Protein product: CAILPAGQVNSPLHF.

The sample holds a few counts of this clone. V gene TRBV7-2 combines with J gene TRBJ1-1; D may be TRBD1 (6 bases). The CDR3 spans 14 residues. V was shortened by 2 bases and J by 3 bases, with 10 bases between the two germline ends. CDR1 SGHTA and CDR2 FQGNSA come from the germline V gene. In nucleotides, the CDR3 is TGTGCCAGCAGCTTAAGGCGACAGGACACTGAAGCTTTCTTT. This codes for CASSLRRQDTEAFF.

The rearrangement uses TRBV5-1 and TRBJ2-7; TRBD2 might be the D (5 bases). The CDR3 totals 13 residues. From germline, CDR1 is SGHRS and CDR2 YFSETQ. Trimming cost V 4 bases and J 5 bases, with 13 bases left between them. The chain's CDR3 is CASSRGPTDEQYF. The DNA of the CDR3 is TGCGCCAGCAGCCGGGGTCCGACCGACGAGCAGTACTTC.

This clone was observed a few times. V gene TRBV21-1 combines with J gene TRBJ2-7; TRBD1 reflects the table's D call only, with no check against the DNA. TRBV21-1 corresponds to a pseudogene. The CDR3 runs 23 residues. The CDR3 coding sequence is TGTGCCAGCAGCACCCGGAAGGAGGATGGTTCAGGGGGCTTGAGTGGACGGGCCTACGAGCAGTACTTC. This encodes CASSTRKEDGSGGLSGRAYEQYF.

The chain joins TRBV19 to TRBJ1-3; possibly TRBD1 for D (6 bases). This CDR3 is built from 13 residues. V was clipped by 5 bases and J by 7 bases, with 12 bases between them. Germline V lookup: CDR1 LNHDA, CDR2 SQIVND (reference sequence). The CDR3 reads CASSEGVRNTIYF. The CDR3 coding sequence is TGTGCCAGTAGTGAGGGGGTTCGGAACACCATATATTTT.

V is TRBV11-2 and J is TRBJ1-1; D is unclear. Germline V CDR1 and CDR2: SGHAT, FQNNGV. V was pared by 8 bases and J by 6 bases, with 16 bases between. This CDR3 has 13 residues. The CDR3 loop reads CASSPIGSAEAFF. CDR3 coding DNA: TGTGCCAGCTCGCCCATTGGTAGCGCTGAAGCTTTCTTT.

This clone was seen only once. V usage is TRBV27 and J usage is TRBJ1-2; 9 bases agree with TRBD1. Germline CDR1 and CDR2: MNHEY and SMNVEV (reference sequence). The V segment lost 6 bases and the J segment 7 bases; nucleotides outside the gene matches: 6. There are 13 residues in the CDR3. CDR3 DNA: TGTGCCAGCAGCCCGGGACAGGGTAGTGGCTACACCTTC. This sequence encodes CASSPGQGSGYTF.

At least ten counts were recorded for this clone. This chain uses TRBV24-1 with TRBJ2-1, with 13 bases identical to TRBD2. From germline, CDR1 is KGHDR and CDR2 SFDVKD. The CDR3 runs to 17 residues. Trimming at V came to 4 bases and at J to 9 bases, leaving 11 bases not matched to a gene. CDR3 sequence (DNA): TGTGCCACCAGTGAAACCCGACTAGCGGGGGGTAGTGGTGAGCAGTTCTTC. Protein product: CATSETRLAGGSGEQFF.

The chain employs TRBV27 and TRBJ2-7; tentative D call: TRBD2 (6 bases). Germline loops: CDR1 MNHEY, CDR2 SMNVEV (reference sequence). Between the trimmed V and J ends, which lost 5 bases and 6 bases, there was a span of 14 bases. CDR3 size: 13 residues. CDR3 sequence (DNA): TGTGCCAGCAGTCCCGGACTAAGCCGCGAGCAGTACTTC. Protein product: CASSPGLSREQYF.

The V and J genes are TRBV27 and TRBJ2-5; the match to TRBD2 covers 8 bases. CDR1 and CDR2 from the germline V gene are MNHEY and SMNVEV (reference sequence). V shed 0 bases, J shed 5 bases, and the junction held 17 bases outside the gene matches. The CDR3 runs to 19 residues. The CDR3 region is CASSLSKVGPRGAKETQYF. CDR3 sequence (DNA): TGTGCCAGCAGTTTATCGAAGGTGGGTCCGCGGGGGGCGAAGGAGACCCAGTACTTC.

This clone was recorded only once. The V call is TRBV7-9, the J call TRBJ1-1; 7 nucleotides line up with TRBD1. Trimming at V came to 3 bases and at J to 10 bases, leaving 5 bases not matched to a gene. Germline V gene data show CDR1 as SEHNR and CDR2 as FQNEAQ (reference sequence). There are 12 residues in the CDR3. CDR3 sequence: CASSLEGARAFF. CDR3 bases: TGTGCCAGCAGCTTGGAGGGGGCGAGAGCTTTCTTT.

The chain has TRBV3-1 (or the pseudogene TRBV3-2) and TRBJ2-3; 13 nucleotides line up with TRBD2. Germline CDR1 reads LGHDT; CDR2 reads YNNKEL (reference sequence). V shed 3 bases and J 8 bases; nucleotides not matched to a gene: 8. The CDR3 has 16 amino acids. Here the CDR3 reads CASSQAGLAGVSTQYF. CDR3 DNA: TGTGCCAGCAGCCAGGCAGGACTAGCGGGGGTATCTACGCAGTATTTT.

CDR3 protein: CASSRGLAGWRDTQYF. The CDR3 nucleotides are TGTGCCAGCAGTCGAGGACTAGCGGGGTGGCGAGATACGCAGTATTTT. The rearrangement uses TRBV6-6 and TRBJ2-3, with TRBD2 matching over 12 bases. CDR3 length: 16 residues. Trimming took 5 bases from V and 5 from J; bases not matched to a gene: 8. Germline V gives CDR1 MNHNY, CDR2 SVGAGI (reference sequence).

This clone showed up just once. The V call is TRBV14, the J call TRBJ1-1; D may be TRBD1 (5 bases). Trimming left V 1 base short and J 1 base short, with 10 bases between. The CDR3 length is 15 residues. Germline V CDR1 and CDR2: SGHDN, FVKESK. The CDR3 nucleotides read TGTGCCAGCAGCCAAGCGGTGGGGCAGAACACTGAAGCTTTCTTT. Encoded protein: CASSQAVGQNTEAFF.

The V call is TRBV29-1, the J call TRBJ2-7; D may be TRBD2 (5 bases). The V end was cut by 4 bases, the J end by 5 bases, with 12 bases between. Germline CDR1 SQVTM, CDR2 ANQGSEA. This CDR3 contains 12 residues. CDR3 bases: TGCAGCGTTGTACGTCGGGGAGACGAGCAGTACTTC. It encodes CSVVRRGDEQYF.

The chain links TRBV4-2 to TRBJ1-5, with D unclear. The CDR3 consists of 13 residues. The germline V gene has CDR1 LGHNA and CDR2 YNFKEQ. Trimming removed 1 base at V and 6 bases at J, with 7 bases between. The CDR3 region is CASSQGAGQPQHF. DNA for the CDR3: TGTGCCAGCAGCCAAGGGGCAGGTCAGCCCCAGCATTTT.

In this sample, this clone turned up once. CDR3 DNA sequence: TGTGCCAGCAGCGCCAGGGGACGTAACTATGGCTACACCTTC. This encodes CASSARGRNYGYTF. V gene TRBV6-5 combines with J gene TRBJ1-2; a weak D match, TRBD1 (6 bases). Germline V gene data show CDR1 as MNHEY and CDR2 as SVGAGI. Trimming stripped 6 bases from V and 1 base from J, with 12 bases between. This CDR3 has 14 amino acids.